Below, one TCR beta chain is given with its context. The antigen remains undetermined. V lost 6 bases and J lost 2, with 17 bases in between. The CDR3 contains 15 residues. Germline CDR1 and CDR2: MGHRA and YSYEKL. This entry is derived from a study of shared clonotypes between healthy human individuals. Profiled with immunoSEQ multiplex PCR; TCRdb holds only in-frame clones, not every one. The data contain some 320,000 clones, around nine tenths of them singletons. The CD8 memory sample joined CD45RO+ cells and CCR7-negative CD45RA+ cells. Study-wide points: A few donors had roughly 5% of their naive CD4 clonotypes in common.

The TCR sequence derives from a man between 18 and 29 years old in good health. This rearrangement joins TRBV4-1 to TRBJ2-7; D is undetermined. Sequencing was done on a sample of memory CD8+ T cells sorted from blood. Subset of the sample: CD45RO+ cells pooled with CCR7-negative TemRA cells. CDR3 in DNA: TGCGCCAGCAGTCTTGATTCCTCCCTAACCTACGAGCAGTACTTC. Amino acids: CASSLDSSLTYEQYF.